Listed here are 20 T cell receptor beta chains from one sample, sequenced in a study of graft-versus-host responses after intestinal transplantation. The antigens these receptors bind are not known. The protocol was immunoSEQ multiplex PCR, while the TCRdb copy is restricted to in-frame clones and leaves out a portion. Here the sample spans about 36,000 clones, approximately 95% being singletons. The sample consisted of unstimulated CD4+ T cells sorted from spleen or lymph node cells, taken before transplant. Receptor source: a human donor who was the organ donor for an intestinal transplant.

CDR3 in DNA: TGTGCCAGCAGCTTCGCGGGGAGCTCCTACAATGAGCAGTTCTTC. It translates to CASSFAGSSYNEQFF. J is TRBJ2-1 and V is TRBV7-2; TRBD2 is a possible D gene (6 bases). Germline CDR1 is SGHTA and CDR2 is FQGNSA. Trimming left V 3 bases short and J 0 bases short, with 9 bases between. The CDR3 is made up of 15 amino acids.

The CDR3 is CASSLERTPSGNTIYF. The CDR3 nucleotides are TGTGCCAGCAGCTTAGAGCGGACACCGTCTGGAAACACCATATATTTT. The rearrangement links TRBV7-9 to TRBJ1-3; D might be TRBD1 (5 bases). V lost 1 base and J lost 1, with 11 bases in between. CDR1 SEHNR and CDR2 FQNEAQ come from the germline V gene (reference sequence). This CDR3 region has 16 residues.

The sample holds one count of this clone. The chain combines TRBV28 with TRBJ1-5; perhaps TRBD1 as D (5 bases). The CDR3 has 15 amino acids. Trimming removed 6 bases at V and 2 bases at J, with 14 bases between. CDR1 and CDR2 from the germline V gene are MDHEN and SYDVKM. In DNA, the CDR3 is TGTGCCAGCAGCACACCGGGACTGGGCAATCAGCCCCAGCATTTT. Protein sequence: CASSTPGLGNQPQHF.

CDR3 amino acids: CAWSAGWNNEQFF. The CDR3 DNA reads TGTGCCTGGAGTGCGGGCTGGAACAATGAGCAGTTCTTC. The V gene is TRBV30, the J gene TRBJ2-1; D not certain. Trimming stripped 1 base from V and 5 bases from J, with 9 bases between. The CDR3 is 13 amino acids. In germline, CDR1 is GTSNPN, CDR2 SVGIG (reference sequence).

The chain has TRBV19 and TRBJ1-6, with D maybe TRBD1 (5 bases). Trimming left V 3 bases short and J 3 bases short, with 9 bases between. The CDR3 length is 15 residues. The germline V gene has CDR1 LNHDA and CDR2 SQIVND (reference sequence). CDR3 residues: CASSIEDNYNSPLHF. The DNA of the CDR3 is TGTGCCAGTAGTATCGAGGACAACTATAATTCACCCCTCCACTTT.

The chain has TRBV5-4 and TRBJ2-3; D unclear. Trimming shortened V by 4 bases and J by 6 bases, and 18 bases separated the two germline ends. The CDR3 has 15 residues. Germline loops: CDR1 SGHNT, CDR2 YYREEE (reference sequence). Written as DNA, the CDR3 is TGTGCCAGCAGCATCGCCGGGCCCGAGGCGGATACGCAGTATTTT. As protein: CASSIAGPEADTQYF.

V gene TRBV7-3 combines with J gene TRBJ1-6; D is undetermined. From germline, CDR1 is SGHTA and CDR2 FQGTGA. CDR3 length: 13 amino acids. Between the trimmed V and J ends, which lost 2 bases and 1 base, there was a span of 0 bases. CDR3 in DNA: TGTGCCAGCAGCTTATCCTATAATTCACCCCTCCACTTT. Translated: CASSLSYNSPLHF.

This clone was detected only once. CDR3 coding DNA: TGTGCCAGCAGCTTACTGGGGACCCAGTACTTC. The encoded protein is CASSLLGTQYF. The chain is built from TRBV7-2 and TRBJ2-5; D remains ambiguous. The CDR3 length is 11 residues. V lost 2 bases, J lost 7 bases, and 5 bases lay in between. In germline, CDR1 is SGHTA, CDR2 FQGNSA. The whole variable domain, remainder taken from reference TRBV7-2 and TRBJ2-5, is GAGVSQSPSNKVTEKGKDVELRCDPISGHTALYWYRQSLGQGLEFLIYFQGNSAPDKSGLPSDRFSAERTGGSVSTLTIQRTQQEDSAVYLCASSLLGTQYFGPGTRLLVL.

This sequence joins TRBV11-2 and TRBJ1-2, with TRBD1 as a possible D gene (5 bases). The CDR3 covers 15 residues. The V end was cut by 5 bases, the J end by 3 bases, with 16 bases between. Germline V CDR1 and CDR2: SGHAT, FQNNGV. The CDR3 protein is CASSPGQGGYYGYTF. For the CDR3, the DNA is TGTGCCAGCAGCCCCGGACAAGGAGGGTACTATGGCTACACCTTC.

The chain carries TRBV4-1 and TRBJ2-3, with D possibly being TRBD1 or TRBD2 (5 bases each). Germline loops: CDR1 MGHRA, CDR2 YSYEKL. V lost 0 bases and J 6 bases, leaving 31 bases between the germline ends. This CDR3 is built from 21 residues. The CDR3 spells CASSQDLRGARAGPGRDTQYF. CDR3 DNA sequence: TGCGCCAGCAGCCAAGATTTAAGAGGGGCTCGGGCCGGGCCGGGACGGGATACGCAGTATTTT.

The rearrangement joins TRBV9 to TRBJ2-2; 13 nucleotides agree with TRBD2. The CDR3 sequence is 18 residues long. Unmatched junction bases numbered 5, after V lost 3 bases and J lost 0 bases. Germline CDR1 is SGDLS and CDR2 is YYNGEE. Here the CDR3 reads CASSARTSGGPNTGELFF. The CDR3 DNA follows: TGTGCCAGCAGCGCCAGGACTAGCGGGGGCCCGAACACCGGGGAGCTGTTTTTT.

The chain uses TRBV10-3 and TRBJ2-5; tentatively, D is TRBD1 (6 bases). CDR3 size: 12 residues. Trimming left V 6 bases short and J 3 bases short, with 8 bases between. Germline CDR1 ENHRY, CDR2 SYGVKD. CDR3 nucleotides: TGTGCCATCAGCAGGGGAGAAGAGACCCAGTACTTC. Its translation is CAISRGEETQYF.

The chain combines TRBV2 with TRBJ1-5; D possibly corresponds to TRBD1 (5 bases). Per germline, CDR1 SNHLY and CDR2 FYNNEI. The CDR3 spans 17 residues. V lost 0 bases and J 3 bases, leaving 15 bases between the germline ends. CDR3 residues: CASSEAGRRVINQPQHF. The CDR3 DNA sequence: TGTGCCAGCAGTGAAGCGGGGCGGCGGGTAATCAATCAGCCCCAGCATTTT.

Written as DNA, the CDR3 is TGTGCCAGCAGTTACAGCGCGGGGGGCCCCTCCTACGAGCAGTACTTC. Its translation: CASSYSAGGPSYEQYF. The V gene is TRBV6-6, the J gene TRBJ2-7; 8 bases fit TRBD2. Trimming at V came to 2 bases and at J to 0 bases, leaving 6 bases not matched to a gene. CDR1 is MNHNY and CDR2 is SVGAGI in the germline V gene (reference sequence). The CDR3 is 16 residues long.

This clone was detected once. The chain couples TRBV19 to TRBJ1-2; D is ambiguous. Germline V lookup: CDR1 LNHDA, CDR2 SQIVND (reference sequence). V lost 7 bases to trimming and J lost 7 bases, with 19 bases between them. The CDR3 is made up of 14 amino acids. For the CDR3, the DNA is TGTGCCAGTACCCCGATAGGGTTTACTGCTGGCTACACCTTC. It is translated as CASTPIGFTAGYTF.

The chain has TRBV7-2 and TRBJ2-7; D uncertain. Germline loops: CDR1 SGHTA, CDR2 FQGNSA. CDR3 size: 13 residues. Trimming stripped 5 bases from V and 2 bases from J, with 10 bases between. DNA of the CDR3: TGTGCCAGCAGCCGGGTGCCAGCCTACGAGCAGTACTTC. Translated: CASSRVPAYEQYF.

The chain carries TRBV7-8 and TRBJ2-3, with 7 bases fitting TRBD2. The CDR3 runs to 15 residues. Germline trimming cut 3 bases from V and 3 bases from J; bases unmatched to any gene: 6. In germline, CDR1 is SGHVS, CDR2 FQNEAQ. Here the CDR3 DNA reads TGTGCCAGCAGCTTCGGGGGGAGGAGGACAGATACGCAGTATTTT. Residues: CASSFGGRRTDTQYF.

J is TRBJ1-2 and V is TRBV19; 10 bases are a match to TRBD1. Germline V gene data show CDR1 as LNHDA and CDR2 as SQIVND (reference sequence). With 5 bases clipped from V and 0 bases from J, the junction kept 15 bases outside the gene matches. There are 19 residues in the CDR3. CDR3 in amino acids: CASSPPGLGQGLANYGYTF. The CDR3, as DNA: TGTGCCAGTAGTCCCCCGGGCCTGGGACAGGGGTTAGCTAACTATGGCTACACCTTC. The entire variable domain, with the rest obtained from reference TRBV19 and TRBJ1-2, is as follows: DGGITQSPKYLFRKEGQNVTLSCEQNLNHDAMYWYRQDPGQGLRLIYYSQIVNDFQKGDIAEGYSVSREKKESFPLTVTSAQKNPTAFYLCASSPPGLGQGLANYGYTFGSGTRLTVV.

In this sample, this clone turned up once. The V and J genes are TRBV9 and TRBJ2-3; D is unclear. Trimming took 0 bases from V and 6 from J, leaving 14 bases between them. The CDR3 consists of 15 residues. In germline, CDR1 is SGDLS, CDR2 YYNGEE. This CDR3 is CASSVDYSVRDTQYF. CDR3 in DNA: TGTGCCAGCAGCGTAGACTACTCCGTTAGGGATACGCAGTATTTT.

V is TRBV6-5 and J is TRBJ1-3, with D tentatively TRBD1 (6 bases). V lost 0 bases, J lost 8 bases, and 11 bases lay in between. From germline, CDR1 is MNHEY and CDR2 SVGAGI. This CDR3 contains 14 residues. The DNA for the CDR3 is TGTGCCAGCAGTTACTCATCAGGGGCGTACACCATATATTTT. Protein sequence: CASSYSSGAYTIYF.